This T cell receptor (beta chain) was observed in a study of blood T cell repertoires in COVID-19. Study context: Nucleic acid was either cDNA or gDNA, and it came from T cells, B-cell-depleted T cells, or PBMCs.

As processed by the authors: Amplified reference gene primers provided the basis for estimating nucleated cell counts. Assay: immunoSEQ multiplex PCR; the TCRdb copy retains only in-frame clones and omits some. The DNA was the basis for D and trimming; V, J and clone size are from that table. The sample yields under 150,000 clones, 75% to 90% seen once. This CDR3 spans 15 amino acids. The V gene end was trimmed by 4 bases and the J gene end by 3 bases; junction bases not matched to a gene: 7. Germline V gene lookup returns CDR1 KGHSH and CDR2 LQKENI. Seattle participants joined during active infection and were tracked over time.

The specimen sequenced was peripheral blood. V gene TRBV18 combines with J gene TRBJ2-7, with TRBD1 matching 9 bases. The sequence was obtained from a woman aged 60-75 years with COVID-19, enrolled during active disease. The CDR3 loop is CASSQGGQGYYEQYF. Here the CDR3 DNA reads TGTGCCAGCTCACAAGGGGGACAGGGCTACTACGAGCAGTACTTC. Using reference TRBV18 and TRBJ2-7 for the parts outside the CDR3, the full variable domain is NAGVMQNPRHLVRRRGQEARLRCSPMKGHSHVYWYRQLPEEGLKFMVYLQKENIIDESGMPKERFSAEFPKEGPSILRIQQVVRGDSAAYFCASSQGGQGYYEQYFGPGTRLTVT.